This T cell receptor (beta chain) was found in a study of PD-L1 blockade in urothelial cancer. Repertoires were generated with immunoSEQ multiplex PCR, while TCRdb's copy carries only in-frame clones and drops some. The table lists under 55,000 clones, around 82% of them singletons. The CDR3 contains 14 residues. Trimming cost V 0 bases and J 8 bases, with 10 bases left between them. Germline V CDR1 and CDR2: LGHNA, YNFKEQ. The TCR sequence derives from a man aged 40-49 years with urothelial cancer. The rearrangement links TRBV4-2 to TRBJ1-4; D gene unclear. Sequences were derived from PBMCs, sampled around atezolizumab (anti-PD-L1) treatment. The CDR3 nucleotides are TGTGCCAGCAGCCAAGACCGCAACGGGGAAAAACTGTTTTTT. This gives the protein CASSQDRNGEKLFF.